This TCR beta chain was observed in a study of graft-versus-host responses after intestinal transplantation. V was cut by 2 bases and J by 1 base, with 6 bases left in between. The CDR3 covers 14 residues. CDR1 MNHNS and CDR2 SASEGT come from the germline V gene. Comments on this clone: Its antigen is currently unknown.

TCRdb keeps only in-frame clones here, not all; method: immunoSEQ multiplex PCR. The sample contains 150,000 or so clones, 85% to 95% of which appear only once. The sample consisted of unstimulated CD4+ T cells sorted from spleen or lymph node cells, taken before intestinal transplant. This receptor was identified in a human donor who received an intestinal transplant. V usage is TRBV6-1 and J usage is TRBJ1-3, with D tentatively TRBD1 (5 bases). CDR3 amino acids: CASSESGSGNTIYF. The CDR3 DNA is TGTGCCAGCAGTGAATCAGGGTCTGGAAACACCATATATTTT.